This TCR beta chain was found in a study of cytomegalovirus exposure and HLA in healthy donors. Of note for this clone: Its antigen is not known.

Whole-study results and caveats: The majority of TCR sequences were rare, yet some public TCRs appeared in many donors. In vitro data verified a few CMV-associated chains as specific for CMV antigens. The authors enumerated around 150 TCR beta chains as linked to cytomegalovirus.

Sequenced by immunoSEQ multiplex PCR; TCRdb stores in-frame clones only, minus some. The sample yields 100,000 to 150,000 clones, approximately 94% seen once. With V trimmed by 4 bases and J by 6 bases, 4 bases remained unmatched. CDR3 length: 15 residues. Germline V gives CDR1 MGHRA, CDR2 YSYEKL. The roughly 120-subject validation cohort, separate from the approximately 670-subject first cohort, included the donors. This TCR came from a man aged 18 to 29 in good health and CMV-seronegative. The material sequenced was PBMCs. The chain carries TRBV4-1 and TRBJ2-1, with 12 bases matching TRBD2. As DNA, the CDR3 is TGCGCCAGCAGCCCGACTAGCGGGAGAGGCAATGAGCAGTTCTTC. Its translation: CASSPTSGRGNEQFF.